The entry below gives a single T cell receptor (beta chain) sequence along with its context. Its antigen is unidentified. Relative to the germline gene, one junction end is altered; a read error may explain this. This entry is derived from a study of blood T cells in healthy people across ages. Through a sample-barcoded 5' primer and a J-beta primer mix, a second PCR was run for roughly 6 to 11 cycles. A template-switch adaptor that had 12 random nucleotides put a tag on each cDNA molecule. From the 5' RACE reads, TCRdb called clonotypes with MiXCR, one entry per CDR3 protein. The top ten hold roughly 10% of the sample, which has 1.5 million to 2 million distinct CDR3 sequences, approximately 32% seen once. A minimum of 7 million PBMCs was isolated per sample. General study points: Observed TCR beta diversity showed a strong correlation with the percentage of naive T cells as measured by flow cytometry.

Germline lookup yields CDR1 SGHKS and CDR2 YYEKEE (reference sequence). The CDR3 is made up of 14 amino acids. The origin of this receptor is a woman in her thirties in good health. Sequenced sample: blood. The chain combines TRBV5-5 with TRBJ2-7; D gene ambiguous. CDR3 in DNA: TGTGCCAGCAACTTGGAAGGGCCGACCTACGAGCAGTACTTC. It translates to CASNLEGPTYEQYF. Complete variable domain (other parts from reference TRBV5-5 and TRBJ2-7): DAGVTQSPTHLIKTRGQQVTLRCSPISGHKSVSWYQQVLGQGPQFIFQYYEKEERGRGNFPDRFSARQFPNYSSELNVNALLLGDSALYLCASNLEGPTYEQYFGPGTRLTVT.